These 18 T cell receptor beta chains originate from one sample sequenced in a study of T cell repertoires in cytomegalovirus infection. One entry per CDR3 protein results from TCRdb running MiXCR on the reads. The sample records hundreds of thousands of distinct CDR3 sequences, about 24% being singletons. The sequencing input was CD8+ T cells from PBMCs. The receptors shown here come from a human donor in good health (CMV status not recorded). Some clones in this sample may be carry-over from other donors' samples.

The chain joins TRBV14 to TRBJ1-5, with D tentatively TRBD1 (6 bases). This CDR3 contains 15 residues. Trimming took 4 bases from V and 1 from J, leaving 11 bases between them. Germline V gene sequence: CDR1 SGHDN, CDR2 FVKESK. The CDR3 region is CASSPMGGSNQPQHF. The CDR3 DNA follows: TGTGCCAGCAGCCCGATGGGGGGCAGCAATCAGCCCCAGCATTTT.

With regard to this clonotype: At one end, the junction sequence differs from germline, possibly due to a read error. The chain has TRBV7-8 and TRBJ1-5, with D unclear. Germline assignment: CDR1 SGHVS and CDR2 FQNEAQ. This CDR3 has 16 residues. CDR3 sequence reads: CASSLAGMRTDQPQHF. CDR3 nucleotides: TGTGCCAGCAGCTTAGCCGGCATGCGAACTGATCAACCCCAGCATTTT. Full variable domain (missing parts from reference TRBV7-8 and TRBJ1-5): GAGVSQSPRYKVAKRGQDVALRCDPISGHVSLFWYQQALGQGPEFLTYFQNEAQLDKSGLPSDRFFAERPEGSVSTLKIQRTQQEDSAVYLCASSLAGMRTDQPQHFGDGTRLSIL.

The chain links TRBV20-1 to TRBJ2-7; a possible D gene is TRBD1 (6 bases). V was clipped by 0 bases and J by 5 bases, with 11 bases between them. The length of the CDR3 is 13 residues. The germline V gene has CDR1 DFQATT and CDR2 SNEGSKA (reference sequence). The CDR3 here is CSAREPRGDEQYV. In DNA form, the CDR3 reads TGCAGTGCTAGAGAGCCCAGGGGCGACGAGCAGTACGTC.

DNA of the CDR3: TGCGCCAGCAGCTTGGTGGTCTTTGGGGCTAGTCCGTACACAGATACGCAGTATTTT. Residues: CASSLVVFGASPYTDTQYF. The V and J genes are TRBV5-1 and TRBJ2-3; tentative D call: TRBD1 (5 bases). Trimming took off 0 bases at V and 2 bases at J, with 22 bases between the two ends. The germline gives CDR1 SGHRS, CDR2 YFSETQ. The CDR3 is 19 amino acids.

This chain connects TRBV5-1 to TRBJ2-1; 14 bases are shared with TRBD2. CDR3 length equals 16 residues. Trimming cost V 4 bases and J 5 bases; bases outside gene matches: 5. Germline V CDR1 and CDR2: SGHRS, YFSETQ. CDR3 nucleotides: TGCGCCAGCAGCGGGGGACTAGCGGGGGCCGACAATGAGCAGTTCTTC. This gives the protein CASSGGLAGADNEQFF. Supplemented by reference TRBV5-1 and TRBJ2-1, the full variable domain reads KAGVTQTPRYLIKTRGQQVTLSCSPISGHRSVSWYQQTPGQGLQFLFEYFSETQRNKGNFPGRFSGRQFSNSRSEMNVSTLELGDSALYLCASSGGLAGADNEQFFGPGTRLTVL.

In DNA, the CDR3 is TGCAGTGCTAGAGTAGGTGGACTACATGAAGAGACCCAGTACTTC. Translating it yields CSARVGGLHEETQYF. This sequence joins TRBV20-1 and TRBJ2-5; tentatively, D is TRBD2 (6 bases). Trimming left V 1 base short and J 3 bases short, with 15 bases between. The germline V gene encodes CDR1 DFQATT and CDR2 SNEGSKA (reference sequence). This CDR3 region has 15 residues.

This clonotype turned up a few times. This sequence joins TRBV7-9 and TRBJ1-1; D gene unclear. CDR3 length: 17 amino acids. CDR1 and CDR2 (germline): SEHNR, FQNEAQ (reference sequence). Trimming shortened V by 0 bases and J by 0 bases, and 14 bases separated the two germline ends. This CDR3 is CASSLAPALSVNTEAFF. For the CDR3, the DNA is TGTGCCAGCAGCTTAGCGCCGGCCCTTTCTGTGAACACTGAAGCTTTCTTT.

V usage is TRBV10-3 and J usage is TRBJ2-6; tentatively, D is TRBD1 (6 bases). Germline V gene lookup returns CDR1 ENHRY and CDR2 SYGVKD. Trimming shortened V by 10 bases and J by 2 bases, and 18 bases separated the two germline ends. This CDR3 spans 16 amino acids. For the CDR3, the DNA is TGTGCCACCTTGACCAGGGGCGAGGCTGGGGCCAACGTCCTGACTTTC. Translating it yields CATLTRGEAGANVLTF.

This clonotype has just a few counts. This sequence joins TRBV6-1 and TRBJ2-1; TRBD1 is a possible D gene (6 bases). This CDR3 is 13 amino acids long. V dropped 5 bases and J dropped 5 bases, with 10 bases sitting between them. Germline loops: CDR1 MNHNS, CDR2 SASEGT. CDR3 DNA sequence: TGTGCCAGCAGTATAGGGGGAAACAATGAGCAGTTCTTC. It specifies CASSIGGNNEQFF.

The chain recombines TRBV7-9 with TRBJ2-5; 7 bases agree with TRBD1. CDR3 size: 14 residues. The germline V gene has CDR1 SEHNR and CDR2 FQNEAQ (reference sequence). V lost 5 bases and J lost 5; bases outside the gene matches: 8. CDR3 loop: CASSDPQGEETQYF. CDR3 nucleotides: TGTGCCAGCAGCGACCCGCAGGGGGAGGAGACCCAGTACTTC.

V usage is TRBV2 and J usage is TRBJ2-5, with D possibly matching TRBD1 (6 bases). The CDR3 contains 14 residues. Trimming stripped 6 bases from V and 4 bases from J, with 15 bases between. Germline CDR1 reads SNHLY; CDR2 reads FYNNEI. This chain's CDR3 is CASSDSTGRETQYF. The CDR3 nucleotides are TGTGCCAGCAGCGATTCGACAGGAAGAGAGACCCAGTACTTC.

The gene calls are TRBV24-1 and TRBJ2-1; 7 bases are a match to TRBD1. Germline V lookup: CDR1 KGHDR, CDR2 SFDVKD. V was clipped by 5 bases and J by 7 bases; unmatched bases: 1. The CDR3 is 12 amino acids. The CDR3 protein is CATSATGNEQFF. In DNA form, the CDR3 reads TGTGCCACCAGTGCGACAGGGAATGAGCAGTTCTTC.

At least ten counts were recorded for this clonotype. The chain uses TRBV4-2 and TRBJ1-2; TRBD1 is a possible D gene (5 bases). The germline V gene has CDR1 LGHNA and CDR2 YNFKEQ. V was cut by 3 bases and J by 0 bases, with 11 bases left in between. The CDR3 runs to 15 residues. DNA for the CDR3: TGTGCCAGCAGCCACCTGACAGTTTCTAACTATGGCTACACCTTC. Encoded protein: CASSHLTVSNYGYTF.

This clonotype was observed many times. V and J are TRBV7-6 and TRBJ2-3; D uncertain. The CDR3 consists of 14 residues. Trimming removed 5 bases from V and 1 base from J, with 10 bases in between. Germline values: CDR1 SGHVS, CDR2 FNYEAQ. The CDR3 bases are TGTGCCAGCAGCCAACCACTGGGCACAGATACGCAGTATTTT. Translating it yields CASSQPLGTDTQYF.

This clonotype was recorded many times. This chain uses TRBV7-9 with TRBJ2-7; 11 bases map to TRBD1. Trimming cost V 5 bases and J 1 base; bases outside gene matches: 7. Germline-derived CDR1 and CDR2 are SEHNR and FQNEAQ (reference sequence). CDR3 length: 16 residues. The CDR3 sequence: CASSPPDRGLSYEQYV. CDR3 DNA: TGTGCCAGCAGCCCCCCGGACAGGGGGCTGTCCTACGAGCAGTACGTC.

This clonotype appeared a few times. The chain has TRBV19 and TRBJ1-4; tentative D call: TRBD1 (6 bases). V was shortened by 6 bases and J by 2 bases, with 16 bases between the two germline ends. From germline, CDR1 is LNHDA and CDR2 SQIVND (reference sequence). The CDR3 loop spans 16 amino acids. The CDR3 DNA is TGTGCCAGTAGCTCGGATTCAGGGGAGACTAATGAAAAACTGTTTTTT. As protein: CASSSDSGETNEKLFF.

This clonotype was seen ten or more times. This chain connects TRBV11-1 to TRBJ2-1; 12 bases fit TRBD1. Germline CDR1 is SGHAT and CDR2 is FQDESV (reference sequence). CDR3 length equals 19 residues. Trimming cost V 3 bases and J 3 bases; bases outside gene matches: 12. The CDR3 DNA reads TGTGCCAGCAGCTTGATCCGGGACAGGGGGCGTAGGGGCTACAATGAGCAGTTCTTC. Translation: CASSLIRDRGRRGYNEQFF.

This clonotype has only a few counts. The chain employs TRBV6-2 or TRBV6-3 and TRBJ2-5, with 9 positions matching TRBD2. V lost 6 bases and J lost 4; bases outside the gene matches: 6. The CDR3 loop spans 14 amino acids. Germline-derived CDR1 and CDR2 are MNHEY and SVGEGT. CDR3 sequence (DNA): TGTGCCAGCAGCATCCTAGCGGGGAGAGAGACCCAGTACTTC. This gives the protein CASSILAGRETQYF.